This T cell receptor (beta chain) appears in the sequencing data of a study of blood T cells in healthy people across ages. The CDR3 loop spans 15 amino acids. Germline values: CDR1 MNHEY, CDR2 SVGEGT. The V gene lost 5 bases and the J gene lost 2 bases, with 10 bases spanning the gap. It was about 9.4 milliliters of peripheral blood that were drawn from each donor. Using a J-beta primer mix together with a sample-barcoded 5' primer, a second PCR was run for roughly 6 to 12 cycles. Each cDNA molecule carried a tag from a template-switch adaptor that contained 12 random nucleotides. TCRdb passed the 5' RACE reads through MiXCR, listing each CDR3 protein once. Among 600,000 or so distinct CDR3 sequences, 20% to 25% were seen once, and the ten largest hold 3% to 4%.

The source of this sequence is a man between 70 and 80 years old in good health. The chain employs TRBV6-2 or TRBV6-3 and TRBJ2-6; D is possibly TRBD1 (6 bases). The sample consisted of blood. The CDR3 bases are TGTGCCAGCAGTAAACAGGGACCTGGGGCCAACGTCCTGACTTTC. Translating it yields CASSKQGPGANVLTF.